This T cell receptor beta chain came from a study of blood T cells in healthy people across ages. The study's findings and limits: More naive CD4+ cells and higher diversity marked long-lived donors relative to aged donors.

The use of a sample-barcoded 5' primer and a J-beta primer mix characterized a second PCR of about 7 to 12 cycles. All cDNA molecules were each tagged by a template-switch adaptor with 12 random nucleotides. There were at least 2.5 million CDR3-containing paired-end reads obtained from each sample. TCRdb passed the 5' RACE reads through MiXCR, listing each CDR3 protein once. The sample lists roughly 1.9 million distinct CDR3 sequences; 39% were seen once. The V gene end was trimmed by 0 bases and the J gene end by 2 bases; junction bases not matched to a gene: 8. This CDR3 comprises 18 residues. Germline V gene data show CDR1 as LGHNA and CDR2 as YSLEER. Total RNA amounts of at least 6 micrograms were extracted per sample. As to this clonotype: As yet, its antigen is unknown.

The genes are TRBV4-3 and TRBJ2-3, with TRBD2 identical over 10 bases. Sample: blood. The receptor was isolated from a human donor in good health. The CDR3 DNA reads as TGCGCCAGCAGCCAAGATACTGCCGGGACTAGCGTCACAGATACGCAGTATTTT. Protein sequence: CASSQDTAGTSVTDTQYF.